These 8 T cell receptor beta chains were sequenced from one sample in a study of shared clonotypes between healthy human individuals. Only in-frame clones appear in the TCRdb table, and some are missing; sequencing was by immunoSEQ multiplex PCR. The profile shows approximately 700,000 clones, around four fifths of them singletons. Sample: memory CD4+ T cells sorted from blood. Subset of the sample: CD45RA-negative fraction. Receptors were obtained from a woman in her 30s in good health.

The chain combines TRBV5-4 with TRBJ2-5, with 10 bases fitting TRBD2. V lost 3 bases, J lost 1 base, and 3 bases stayed unmatched. The length of the CDR3 is 15 residues. Germline V CDR1 and CDR2: SGHNT, YYREEE (reference sequence). The CDR3 protein is CASSSEREGQETQYF. As DNA, the CDR3 is TGTGCCAGCAGCTCCGAGCGGGAGGGCCAAGAGACCCAGTACTTC.

V and J are TRBV6-6 and TRBJ2-1; a possible D gene is TRBD1 (5 bases). Trimming stripped 2 bases from V and 7 bases from J, with 15 bases between. CDR3 length equals 15 residues. CDR1 MNHNY and CDR2 SVGAGI come from the germline V gene (reference sequence). CDR3 in amino acids: CASSYLDRSRNEQFF. For the CDR3, the DNA is TGTGCCAGCAGTTACCTCGACAGATCAAGAAATGAGCAGTTCTTC.

The chain is built from TRBV27 and TRBJ2-1; D possibly corresponds to TRBD1 (6 bases). Germline CDR1 reads MNHEY; CDR2 reads SMNVEV (reference sequence). CDR3 length: 16 residues. Trimming took 5 bases from V and 5 from J, leaving 19 bases between them. The chain's CDR3 is CASSSYRDPADNEQFF. CDR3 nucleotide sequence: TGTGCCAGCAGTAGTTACAGGGACCCCGCAGACAATGAGCAGTTCTTC.

The rearrangement links TRBV28 to TRBJ1-2; 8 bases are shared with TRBD1. Trimming took 5 bases from V and 3 from J; bases not matched to a gene: 11. The CDR3 is 16 amino acids. Per the germline V gene, CDR1 is MDHEN and CDR2 is SYDVKM. This chain's CDR3 is CASSPPGQENDYGYTF. CDR3 nucleotide sequence: TGTGCCAGCAGTCCCCCGGGACAGGAGAATGACTATGGCTACACCTTC.

This chain uses TRBV19 with TRBJ1-5; D call uncertain. The CDR3 consists of 13 residues. CDR1 LNHDA and CDR2 SQIVND come from the germline V gene (reference sequence). Trimming shortened V by 9 bases and J by 5 bases, and 14 bases separated the two germline ends. The CDR3 spells CASTPRGYQPQHF. CDR3 coding DNA: TGTGCCAGCACCCCACGGGGATATCAGCCCCAGCATTTT.

This clone was observed a single time. This chain connects TRBV25-1 to TRBJ1-2; D unclear. Germline CDR1 reads MGHDK; CDR2 reads SYGVNS. V was clipped by 3 bases and J by 4 bases, with 9 bases between them. This CDR3 contains 13 residues. CDR3 sequence: CASSEGIAYGYTF. The CDR3 DNA follows: TGTGCCAGCAGTGAGGGGATCGCCTATGGCTACACCTTC.

A remark on this clone: A far larger clone differs by one base, so this is likely a read error. This rearrangement joins TRBV7-2 to TRBJ2-1; tentatively, D is TRBD2 (5 bases). The CDR3 runs to 12 residues. The ends were cut back, 5 bases at V and 7 bases at J, with 9 bases in the middle. The V gene's germline CDR1 is SGHTA and CDR2 FQGNSA. In nucleotides, the CDR3 is TGTGCCAGCAGCCCCGGGGATAATGAGCAGTTCTTC. This translates into CASSPGDNEQFF.

This clone occurred many times. The V call is TRBV29-1, the J call TRBJ2-2; D unresolved. The CDR3 consists of 14 residues. Trimming removed 5 bases at V and 0 bases at J, with 10 bases between. Germline-derived CDR1 and CDR2 are SQVTM and ANQGSEA. The CDR3 DNA reads TGCAGCGTTCTAGGGTCAACGAACACCGGGGAGCTGTTTTTT. Translated: CSVLGSTNTGELFF.